Included here is one T cell receptor beta chain sequence, with context. This sample stems from a study of blood T cell repertoires in COVID-19. Cohorts were determined from participant-reported clinical history. Before being deemed recovered, Cohort 3 donors had two negative PCRs, clearance, or symptom resolution. Germline trimming cut 5 bases from V and 2 bases from J; bases unmatched to any gene: 10. The CDR3 consists of 17 residues. In germline, CDR1 is MNHEY, CDR2 SMNVEV (reference sequence). Sequencing used immunoSEQ multiplex PCR; TCRdb keeps in-frame clones, though not all of them. The sample carries 200,000 or so clones, 65% to 85% recorded once.

This chain uses TRBV27 with TRBJ2-1; 9 bases map to TRBD1. The receptor was isolated from a man aged 35 to 55 who had recovered from COVID-19. Material for sequencing was PBMCs or T cells enriched from blood (not recorded which). CDR3 DNA: TGTGCCAGCAGTCAACTACCGGGGACAGGGACCTACAATGAGCAGTTCTTC. Its protein product is CASSQLPGTGTYNEQFF.